These 22 T cell receptor beta chains share one sample of origin, sequenced in a study of cytomegalovirus exposure and HLA in healthy donors. The PCR employed 60 Vbeta primers together with 13 Jbeta primers. This table comes from immunoSEQ multiplex PCR, and its TCRdb copy is limited to in-frame clones, with some not included. The sample contains some 93,000 clones, around four fifths of which appear only once. The sequenced sample consisted of PBMCs. These receptors were taken from a woman in her thirties or forties in good health and CMV-seronegative.

This rearrangement joins TRBV5-1 to TRBJ2-1; D is perhaps TRBD1 (6 bases). The CDR3 sequence is 15 residues long. V was shortened by 6 bases and J by 0 bases, with 13 bases between the two germline ends. Germline V gene sequence: CDR1 SGHRS, CDR2 YFSETQ. CDR3 coding DNA: TGCGCCAGCAACCGTGGGACACTCTCCTACAATGAGCAGTTCTTC. Its protein is CASNRGTLSYNEQFF. Together with reference TRBV5-1 and TRBJ2-1, the CDR3 gives the full variable domain: KAGVTQTPRYLIKTRGQQVTLSCSPISGHRSVSWYQQTPGQGLQFLFEYFSETQRNKGNFPGRFSGRQFSNSRSEMNVSTLELGDSALYLCASNRGTLSYNEQFFGPGTRLTVL.

The rearrangement links TRBV6-1 to TRBJ2-7, with D possibly being TRBD2 (5 bases). Germline V gene sequence: CDR1 MNHNS, CDR2 SASEGT. The CDR3 extends over 12 amino acids. Trimming stripped 8 bases from V and 1 base from J, with 9 bases between. In DNA form, the CDR3 reads TGTGCCAGCGTCCGAGGGTCCTACGAGCAGTACTTC. Its protein product is CASVRGSYEQYF.

Note on this clone: One junction end disagrees with the germline gene, perhaps due to a read error. V is TRBV19 and J is TRBJ2-1, with 8 bases identical to TRBD1. The CDR3 covers 11 residues. Germline V CDR1 and CDR2: LNHDA, SQIVND (reference sequence). The CDR3 region has the DNA TGTGCCAGTAGTACAAACCGGGACAGGATCTTC. Its protein is CASSTNRDRIF.

In this sample, this clone turned up once. The V and J genes are TRBV25-1 and TRBJ2-7, with a possible D match to TRBD1 (5 bases). CDR3 size: 16 residues. Germline loops: CDR1 MGHDK, CDR2 SYGVNS. Trimming removed 3 bases at V and 1 base at J, with 16 bases between. Written as DNA, the CDR3 is TGTGCCAGCAGTGATTATGTTTCGGCAGGGTCCTACGAGCAGTACTTC. It is translated as CASSDYVSAGSYEQYF.

This clone was observed once. The chain uses TRBV6-1 and TRBJ1-5, with D unresolved. The V end was cut by 6 bases, the J end by 1 base, with 4 bases between. The CDR3 is made up of 12 amino acids. Germline loops: CDR1 MNHNS, CDR2 SASEGT. CDR3 in amino acids: CASRRSNQPQHF. The CDR3 bases are TGTGCCAGCAGGAGGAGCAATCAGCCCCAGCATTTT.

V usage is TRBV7-9 and J usage is TRBJ2-4, with no clear D. CDR3 size: 14 residues. Per the germline V gene, CDR1 is SEHNR and CDR2 is FQNEAQ (reference sequence). V dropped 6 bases and J dropped 0 bases, with 9 bases sitting between them. CDR3 DNA sequence: TGTGCCAGCAGTATGACACTAGCCAAAAACATTCAGTACTTC. The encoded protein is CASSMTLAKNIQYF.

This clone was detected once. The chain uses TRBV5-6 and TRBJ2-3; 8 positions agree with TRBD2. Germline CDR1 is SGHDT and CDR2 is YYEEEE. With 3 bases clipped from V and 3 bases from J, the junction kept 12 bases outside the gene matches. CDR3 size: 17 residues. CDR3 sequence (DNA): TGTGCCAGCAGCTCGGGGGGGCGACTATTCTCTACAGATACGCAGTATTTT. This codes for CASSSGGRLFSTDTQYF.

The chain carries TRBV11-2 and TRBJ2-7; the match to TRBD2 covers 13 bases. The CDR3 loop spans 15 amino acids. Germline V gene data show CDR1 as SGHAT and CDR2 as FQNNGV. Trimming took 6 bases from V and 4 from J; bases not matched to a gene: 6. This CDR3 reads CASRTGLAGVYEQYF. The CDR3 DNA reads TGTGCCAGCAGGACAGGACTAGCGGGAGTTTACGAGCAGTACTTC.

Regarding this clone: One end of the junction varies from germline; a read error may be responsible. The V call is TRBV19, the J call TRBJ2-7, with TRBD2 as a possible D gene (5 bases). CDR1 is LNHDA, CDR2 SQIVND, per germline (reference sequence). The CDR3 runs 15 residues. CDR3 protein: CASSTKDGPSYGQYF. The CDR3 DNA sequence: TGTGCCAGTAGTACGAAGGACGGCCCTAGCTACGGGCAGTACTTC.

The chain joins TRBV5-6 to TRBJ1-2, with TRBD1 matching over 8 bases. This CDR3 comprises 14 residues. Germline values: CDR1 SGHDT, CDR2 YYEEEE. J gave up 3 bases and V 5 bases, and 6 bases lay outside the gene matches. The CDR3 here is CASRQTGGDYGYTF. In nucleotides, the CDR3 is TGTGCCAGCAGACAAACAGGGGGTGACTATGGCTACACCTTC.

This chain joins TRBV7-8 and TRBJ2-5, with TRBD2 identical over 7 bases. Germline trimming cut 6 bases from V and 0 bases from J; bases unmatched to any gene: 7. CDR1 and CDR2 (germline): SGHVS, FQNEAQ. The CDR3 extends over 15 amino acids. This chain's CDR3 is CASRENSGYQETQYF. For the CDR3, the DNA is TGTGCCAGCAGAGAGAATAGCGGGTACCAAGAGACCCAGTACTTC.

The count of this clone is one. The chain uses TRBV29-1 and TRBJ1-1; weak D call: TRBD1 (6 bases). CDR1 is SQVTM and CDR2 is ANQGSEA in the germline V gene. This CDR3 has 17 amino acids. The CDR3 bases are TGCGGCACCTCTATAAGGGGACAAGAAAGATTCCCGACTGAAGCTTTCTTT. Its translation is CGTSIRGQERFPTEAFF.

The V call is TRBV7-2, the J call TRBJ2-1; TRBD1 agrees at 7 bases. After removal of 1 base from V and 10 bases from J, the junction contained 4 bases not matched to a gene. This CDR3 is built from 13 residues. Germline-derived CDR1 and CDR2 are SGHTA and FQGNSA. CDR3 in DNA: TGTGCCAGCAGCTTAGGGGACAGATGGGAGCAGTTCTTC. This sequence encodes CASSLGDRWEQFF.

This clone was recorded a few times. The CDR3 here is CASSEARWNTGELFF. The CDR3, as DNA: TGTGCCAGCAGTGAGGCCCGGTGGAACACCGGGGAGCTGTTTTTT. The rearrangement joins TRBV28 to TRBJ2-2; no reliable D call. From germline, CDR1 is MDHEN and CDR2 SYDVKM. The CDR3 covers 15 residues. Trimming pared 5 bases from V and 1 base from J, leaving 11 bases between.

The chain is built from TRBV6-5 and TRBJ1-1, with 10 bases fitting TRBD1. This CDR3 comprises 16 residues. Germline CDR1 MNHEY, CDR2 SVGAGI. Trimming removed 2 bases from V and 4 bases from J; junction bases left unmatched: 7. The CDR3 protein is CASSYPRQGAGTEAFF. CDR3 in DNA: TGTGCCAGCAGTTACCCAAGACAGGGGGCGGGCACTGAAGCTTTCTTT.

The genes are TRBV28 and TRBJ1-5; D not certain. Germline V gives CDR1 MDHEN, CDR2 SYDVKM. Deletions cut 7 bases from V and 6 bases from J, with 4 bases between. The CDR3 loop spans 10 amino acids. DNA of the CDR3: TGTGCCAGCAACATTCAGCCCCAGCATTTT. It is translated as CASNIQPQHF.

The genes are TRBV19 and TRBJ1-5, with D uncertain. V was pared by 5 bases and J by 0 bases, with 11 bases between. The CDR3 covers 15 residues. CDR1 LNHDA and CDR2 SQIVND come from the germline V gene (reference sequence). The CDR3 region has the DNA TGTGCCAGTAGTGGAGTCCAGTTTAGCAATCAGCCCCAGCATTTT. Protein product: CASSGVQFSNQPQHF. Full variable domain (outside the CDR3, taken from reference TRBV19 and TRBJ1-5): DGGITQSPKYLFRKEGQNVTLSCEQNLNHDAMYWYRQDPGQGLRLIYYSQIVNDFQKGDIAEGYSVSREKKESFPLTVTSAQKNPTAFYLCASSGVQFSNQPQHFGDGTRLSIL.

The gene calls are TRBV6-1 and TRBJ1-3, with TRBD1 matching over 9 bases. Trimming cost V 5 bases and J 5 bases; bases outside gene matches: 4. The CDR3 is made up of 14 amino acids. Germline V CDR1 and CDR2: MNHNS, SASEGT. Here the CDR3 reads CASSNHRGRNTIYF. The CDR3 region has the DNA TGTGCCAGCAGTAACCACAGGGGGCGAAACACCATATATTTT.

The rearrangement uses TRBV7-2 and TRBJ2-5; D possibly corresponds to TRBD1 (6 bases). There are 12 residues in the CDR3. V gave up 8 bases and J gave up 5 bases, with 12 bases separating them. Germline CDR1 SGHTA, CDR2 FQGNSA. The chain's CDR3 is CASGTRGETQYF. CDR3 nucleotide sequence: TGTGCCAGCGGCACGAGGGGGGAGACCCAGTACTTC.

CDR3 residues: CASSLSPVNTGELFF. The CDR3 DNA reads TGTGCCAGCAGCTTATCCCCGGTGAACACCGGGGAGCTGTTTTTT. This chain connects TRBV7-3 to TRBJ2-2; unclear D gene. V was cut by 2 bases and J by 1 base, with 8 bases left in between. The CDR3 has 15 amino acids. Germline CDR1 and CDR2: SGHTA and FQGTGA.

As concerns this clone: Relative to the germline gene, one junction end is altered; a read error may explain this. The rearrangement joins TRBV7-9 to TRBJ2-7; 8 bases line up with TRBD2. CDR3 length: 15 residues. CDR1 is SEHNR, CDR2 FQNEAQ, per germline (reference sequence). In nucleotides, the CDR3 is TGTTCCAGCAGCTTACAGAAGGCGGGGGGCTACGAGCAGTACTTC. Encoded protein: CSSSLQKAGGYEQYF.

The genes are TRBV27 and TRBJ1-3; D perhaps matches TRBD1 (5 bases). The CDR3 extends over 15 amino acids. Trimming took off 0 bases at V and 4 bases at J, with 10 bases between the two ends. The germline CDR1 and CDR2 sequences are MNHEY and SMNVEV (reference sequence). CDR3 in DNA: TGTGCCAGCAGTTTATCAAGGGGTGCCGGAAACACCATATATTTT. It translates to CASSLSRGAGNTIYF.